The 32 T cell receptor beta chains below all came from one sample that was sequenced in a study of read filtering for tumor transcriptome and immune sequencing. This library used roughly 370 ng RNA and molecular barcoded adaptors spanning alpha/delta and beta/gamma chains. MiXCR, applied by TCRdb to the reads, yields one record per CDR3 protein. The sample yields fewer than 90,000 distinct CDR3 sequences, 9% to 15% seen once. Sequencing input: a population of CD138-negative cells sorted from bone marrow. These receptors originate from a donor at least 40 years old with multiple myeloma.

This clonotype was recorded many times. The J gene is TRBJ2-7, the V gene TRBV5-1; D is tentatively TRBD1 or TRBD2 (5 bases each). CDR1 is SGHRS and CDR2 is YFSETQ in the germline V gene. This CDR3 region has 15 residues. V was clipped by 0 bases and J by 3 bases, with 13 bases between them. DNA for the CDR3: TGCGCCAGCAGCTTGGGAGGGACGGGTAACTACGAGCAGTACTTC. It translates to CASSLGGTGNYEQYF. The full variable domain, rest sourced from reference TRBV5-1 and TRBJ2-7, is KAGVTQTPRYLIKTRGQQVTLSCSPISGHRSVSWYQQTPGQGLQFLFEYFSETQRNKGNFPGRFSGRQFSNSRSEMNVSTLELGDSALYLCASSLGGTGNYEQYFGPGTRLTVT.

This clonotype has ten or more counts. CDR3: CASSPGGMNEKLFF. The CDR3 DNA reads as TGTGCCAGCTCACCGGGAGGGATGAATGAAAAACTGTTTTTT. The chain links TRBV18 to TRBJ1-4, with no clear D. Germline loops: CDR1 KGHSH, CDR2 LQKENI. This CDR3 region has 14 residues. Trimming pared 3 bases from V and 5 bases from J, leaving 10 bases between.

Ten or more counts support this clonotype. The chain employs TRBV24-1 and TRBJ2-2, with TRBD1 identical over 9 bases. Trimming cost V 4 bases and J 6 bases; bases outside gene matches: 8. The CDR3 sequence is 16 residues long. The V gene's germline CDR1 is KGHDR and CDR2 SFDVKD. The CDR3 DNA sequence: TGTGCCACCAGTGACCCCGGACAGGGGACCGCCGGGGAGCTGTTTTTT. This encodes CATSDPGQGTAGELFF.

Remarks on this clonotype: A read error may be the cause here, since a much bigger clone is one base away. This chain joins TRBV7-3 and TRBJ1-5; D is undetermined. This CDR3 contains 14 residues. V was trimmed by 2 bases and J by 5 bases, leaving 10 bases between them. Per the germline V gene, CDR1 is SGHTA and CDR2 is FQGTGA. The CDR3 DNA sequence: TGTGCCAGCAGCTTATTGGGCAGCTATCAGCCCCAGCATTTT. This gives the protein CASSLLGSYQPQHF. The variable domain in full, completed from reference TRBV7-3 and TRBJ1-5, reads GAGVSQTPSNKVTEKGKYVELRCDPISGHTALYWYRQSLGQGPEFLIYFQGTGAADDSGLPNDRFFAVRPEGSVSTLKIQRTERGDSAVYLCASSLLGSYQPQHFGDGTRLSIL.

This clonotype was recorded many times. V gene TRBV6-1 combines with J gene TRBJ2-3; D remains ambiguous. This CDR3 has 13 amino acids. Trimming removed 4 bases at V and 4 bases at J, with 9 bases between. Germline CDR1 reads MNHNS; CDR2 reads SASEGT. The CDR3 region has the DNA TGTGCCAGCAGTGTTGTCATCGCAGATACGCAGTATTTT. It codes for CASSVVIADTQYF.

This clonotype was picked up many times. The chain links TRBV6-5 to TRBJ2-5; D possibly corresponds to TRBD1 (6 bases). The CDR3 length is 13 residues. Trimming cost V 2 bases and J 3 bases, with 7 bases left between them. Germline V CDR1 and CDR2: MNHEY, SVGAGI. The CDR3 region has the DNA TGTGCCAGCAGTTACGGGGGCGAAGAGACCCAGTACTTC. This gives the protein CASSYGGEETQYF.

There are many counts of this clonotype. The chain has TRBV7-8 and TRBJ2-1, with D maybe TRBD1 (6 bases). The CDR3 extends over 13 amino acids. The germline V gene encodes CDR1 SGHVS and CDR2 FQNEAQ. V was trimmed by 5 bases and J by 4 bases, leaving 9 bases between them. CDR3 nucleotide sequence: TGTGCCAGCAGCACCGACAGGTACAATGAGCAGTTCTTC. Protein: CASSTDRYNEQFF.

This clonotype was seen repeatedly, ten times or more. The V call is TRBV2, the J call TRBJ2-3, with unresolved D. Germline V CDR1 and CDR2: SNHLY, FYNNEI. The CDR3 length is 14 residues. Trimming removed 3 bases at V and 8 bases at J, with 15 bases between. As DNA, the CDR3 is TGTGCCAGCAGTGACAGGACGAGCTATCGTACGCAGTATTTT. Encoded protein: CASSDRTSYRTQYF. Using reference TRBV2 and TRBJ2-3 for the parts outside the CDR3, the full variable domain is EPEVTQTPSHQVTQMGQEVILRCVPISNHLYFYWYRQILGQKVEFLVSFYNNEISEKSEIFDDQFSVERPDGSNFTLKIRSTKLEDSAMYFCASSDRTSYRTQYFGPGTRLTVL.

In this sample, this clonotype turned up many times. The chain recombines TRBV5-4 with TRBJ2-2, with 7 bases matching TRBD1. CDR3 length: 14 amino acids. Germline V gives CDR1 SGHNT, CDR2 YYREEE (reference sequence). The J segment lost 6 bases and the V segment lost 3 bases, leaving 5 bases of the junction unmatched. The CDR3 DNA is TGTGCCAGCAGCTCGACAGGGATCGCCGGGGAGCTGTTTTTT. This encodes CASSSTGIAGELFF.

This clonotype has at least ten counts. This chain connects TRBV2 to TRBJ2-7; no clear D gene. Deletions cut 6 bases from V and 3 bases from J, with 6 bases between. Germline V gene lookup returns CDR1 SNHLY and CDR2 FYNNEI. The CDR3 length is 11 residues. CDR3 region: CASSEIYEQYF. The CDR3, as DNA: TGTGCCAGCAGCGAAATCTACGAGCAGTACTTC.

This clonotype showed up many times. V and J are TRBV6-5 and TRBJ2-6; maybe TRBD2 (5 bases). The CDR3 loop spans 19 amino acids. Germline V gene data show CDR1 as MNHEY and CDR2 as SVGAGI. V lost 0 bases and J lost 0, with 15 bases in between. The CDR3 DNA follows: TGTGCCAGCAGTTACTCGAGGCCTAGCCGAGTCTCTGGGGCCAACGTCCTGACTTTC. Translated, it gives CASSYSRPSRVSGANVLTF.

This clonotype was recorded at least ten times. This sequence joins TRBV6-1 and TRBJ2-1; D uncertain. Trimming shortened V by 3 bases and J by 4 bases, and 10 bases separated the two germline ends. The CDR3 is 14 amino acids. Germline CDR1 and CDR2: MNHNS and SASEGT. This chain's CDR3 is CASSEQFRYNEQFF. The CDR3 DNA follows: TGTGCCAGCAGTGAGCAGTTTAGGTACAATGAGCAGTTCTTC.

This clonotype was counted at least ten times. The V gene is TRBV28, the J gene TRBJ1-3, with TRBD1 matching 8 bases. The V gene end was trimmed by 6 bases and the J gene end by 2 bases; junction bases not matched to a gene: 6. CDR3 length: 15 amino acids. Germline-derived CDR1 and CDR2 are MDHEN and SYDVKM. CDR3: CASRSDRVPGNTIYF. Here the CDR3 DNA reads TGTGCCAGCAGATCGGACAGGGTCCCTGGAAACACCATATATTTT.

This clonotype was seen repeatedly, ten times or more. The chain is built from TRBV6-1 and TRBJ2-5, with 10 bases fitting TRBD2. CDR1 and CDR2 from the germline V gene are MNHNS and SASEGT. V lost 7 bases to trimming and J lost 5 bases; unmatched junction nucleotides: 7. CDR3 size: 14 residues. CDR3 in amino acids: CASTRTSGGETQYF. Written as DNA, the CDR3 is TGTGCCAGCACCAGGACTAGCGGTGGGGAGACCCAGTACTTC.

This sequence joins TRBV24-1 and TRBJ2-2; no firm D call. CDR3 size: 14 residues. V was trimmed by 2 bases and J by 1 base, leaving 4 bases between them. The germline gives CDR1 KGHDR, CDR2 SFDVKD. In DNA form, the CDR3 reads TGTGCCACCAGTGATTGGGAGAACACCGGGGAGCTGTTTTTT. Translated, it gives CATSDWENTGELFF.

This clonotype has at least ten counts. The chain recombines TRBV29-1 with TRBJ2-7, with 10 bases aligning to TRBD2. The length of the CDR3 is 16 residues. Germline CDR1 and CDR2: SQVTM and ANQGSEA. Unmatched junction bases numbered 10, after V lost 4 bases and J lost 1 base. CDR3 amino acids: CSVGASGSLGSYEQYF. CDR3 bases: TGCAGCGTTGGAGCTAGCGGGAGCTTGGGGTCCTACGAGCAGTACTTC.

This clonotype came up a few times. Because it lacks the conserved phenylalanine or tryptophan at the end, this CDR3 is likely a read error. This chain joins TRBV12-3 or TRBV12-4 and TRBJ2-1, with 8 positions matching TRBD2. After removal of 4 bases from V and 4 bases from J, the junction contained 18 bases not matched to a gene. CDR3 length: 19 residues. The CDR3 loop is CASSSGLAGGPGMYNEQFS. The CDR3 nucleotides are TGTGCCAGCAGTTCCGGACTAGCAGGAGGGCCAGGGATGTACAATGAGCAGTTCTCC.

There are many counts of this clonotype. The CDR3 DNA is TGTGCCAGTAGTCCAGCGGGCGGGAGGGTGCACAATGAGCAGTTCTTC. This codes for CASSPAGGRVHNEQFF. This sequence joins TRBV19 and TRBJ2-1; 9 bases agree with TRBD2. Germline CDR1 LNHDA, CDR2 SQIVND (reference sequence). Unmatched junction bases numbered 10, after V lost 5 bases and J lost 5 bases. This CDR3 is 16 amino acids long.

The chain joins TRBV20-1 to TRBJ2-7, with 16 bases matching TRBD2. The V gene end was trimmed by 6 bases and the J gene end by 2 bases; junction bases not matched to a gene: 4. Germline CDR1 DFQATT, CDR2 SNEGSKA (reference sequence). This CDR3 comprises 15 residues. DNA for the CDR3: TGCAGTGCCAGGGGACTAGCGGGAGGGGCCTACGAGCAGTACTTC. Translated: CSARGLAGGAYEQYF.

Ten or more counts support this clonotype. The chain recombines TRBV20-1 with TRBJ2-7; 11 positions agree with TRBD2. The germline V gene has CDR1 DFQATT and CDR2 SNEGSKA (reference sequence). The CDR3 runs to 15 residues. Trimming cost V 4 bases and J 4 bases; bases outside gene matches: 9. CDR3 nucleotides: TGCAGTGCTATTGAGCCGGGACTAGCGGATTACGAGCAGTACTTC. Translating gives CSAIEPGLADYEQYF.

This clonotype has a handful of counts. The chain is built from TRBV12-3 or TRBV12-4 and TRBJ1-3; D is possibly TRBD1 (6 bases). This CDR3 contains 16 residues. V lost 4 bases and J lost 0, with 13 bases in between. In DNA form, the CDR3 reads TGTGCCAGCAGTTCCTCGGGACACTCCTCTGGAAACACCATATATTTT. It translates to CASSSSGHSSGNTIYF.

This clonotype was recorded many times. The chain links TRBV20-1 to TRBJ1-1; D not resolved. The CDR3 totals 13 residues. The germline V gene has CDR1 DFQATT and CDR2 SNEGSKA (reference sequence). V lost 0 bases to trimming and J lost 0 bases, with 5 bases between them. The CDR3: CSAREGMNTEAFF. The CDR3 nucleotides read TGCAGTGCTAGAGAGGGTATGAACACTGAAGCTTTCTTT.

In regard to this clonotype: A far larger clone lies a single base away; this is likely a read error. The chain combines TRBV7-3 with TRBJ2-7; 7 positions agree with TRBD1. The CDR3 has 14 amino acids. V shed 0 bases and J 6 bases; nucleotides not matched to a gene: 5. CDR1 SGHTA and CDR2 FQGTGA come from the germline V gene. The CDR3 DNA is TGTGCCAGCAGCTTAACAGGACAGGCAAGCGAGCAGTACTTC. As protein: CASSLTGQASEQYF.

This clonotype showed up many times. The chain employs TRBV2 and TRBJ1-1; D gene ambiguous. V was cut by 10 bases and J by 5 bases, with 17 bases left in between. Germline assignment: CDR1 SNHLY and CDR2 FYNNEI. The CDR3 is 13 residues long. The CDR3 DNA reads as TGTGCCACAACGGCGGGCGGCCAGACTGAAGCTTTCTTT. Amino acids: CATTAGGQTEAFF.

Note on this clonotype: At one end the junction does not follow the germline gene, possibly because of a read error. V usage is TRBV2 and J usage is TRBJ2-7, with a weak D call TRBD1 (6 bases). The length of the CDR3 is 15 residues. Germline CDR1 is SNHLY and CDR2 is FYNNEI. Here the CDR3 DNA reads TGTGCCAGCAGCAGAACCGGGACACTCTCCTACGAGCGGTACTTC. Encoded protein: CASSRTGTLSYERYF.

This clonotype was found many times. The chain combines TRBV6-1 with TRBJ2-7, with 7 positions matching TRBD1. V gave up 7 bases and J gave up 1 base; unmatched junction bases: 10. CDR3 length equals 15 residues. Germline V gives CDR1 MNHNS, CDR2 SASEGT. CDR3 nucleotides: TGTGCCAGCAACCCCTCCGGGACAGCATCCTACGAGCAGTACTTC. Its translation is CASNPSGTASYEQYF.

This clonotype was counted only a few times. The V gene is TRBV29-1, the J gene TRBJ2-7, with D perhaps given as TRBD1 or TRBD2 (5 bases each). CDR1 and CDR2 from the germline V gene are SQVTM and ANQGSEA. V was cut by 5 bases and J by 2 bases, with 10 bases left in between. The CDR3 is made up of 12 amino acids. In nucleotides, the CDR3 is TGCAGCGTTAGGGACGGCACCTACGAGCAGTACTTC. It is translated as CSVRDGTYEQYF.

The chain employs TRBV29-1 and TRBJ2-1, with 14 bases lining up with TRBD2. The V segment lost 4 bases and the J segment 8 bases; nucleotides outside the gene matches: 16. This CDR3 comprises 18 residues. Germline CDR1 reads SQVTM; CDR2 reads ANQGSEA. CDR3 region: CSVGTKKVGLAGVDEQFF. The CDR3 DNA reads TGCAGCGTTGGAACAAAGAAAGTGGGACTAGCGGGAGTAGATGAGCAGTTCTTC.

This clonotype was recorded at least ten times. This chain uses TRBV6-2 or TRBV6-3 with TRBJ2-1; 13 positions agree with TRBD2. The CDR3 is made up of 17 amino acids. With V trimmed by 5 bases and J by 3 bases, 7 bases remained unmatched. CDR1 and CDR2 (germline): MNHEY, SVGEGT. CDR3 amino acids: CASSPGGLAGDYNEQFF. In DNA form, the CDR3 reads TGTGCCAGCAGTCCGGGTGGACTAGCGGGAGACTACAATGAGCAGTTCTTC.

This clonotype was observed a single time. The chain uses TRBV7-2 and TRBJ2-7, with 8 positions matching TRBD1. CDR1 is SGHTA, CDR2 FQGNSA, per germline. J gave up 5 bases and V 5 bases, and 11 bases lay outside the gene matches. The CDR3 length is 15 residues. The CDR3 loop reads CASSARQQGANEQYF. CDR3 in DNA: TGTGCCAGCAGCGCCAGACAGCAGGGGGCGAACGAGCAGTACTTC.

This clonotype was detected many times. J is TRBJ2-7 and V is TRBV5-4; D gene ambiguous. Per germline, CDR1 SGHNT and CDR2 YYREEE (reference sequence). The CDR3 loop spans 15 amino acids. The germline V and J ends were trimmed by 1 base and 5 bases, with 16 bases remaining between them. CDR3 in DNA: TGTGCCAGCAGCTTGCTGGGCGGCCGCAGGAACGAGCAGTACTTC. Its protein is CASSLLGGRRNEQYF.

This clonotype was recorded a few times. The chain links TRBV12-5 to TRBJ2-4; 11 bases align to TRBD2. CDR1 is LGHNT and CDR2 is FRNRAP in the germline V gene. This CDR3 contains 17 residues. V was clipped by 6 bases and J by 3 bases; unmatched bases: 10. The CDR3 bases are TGTGCTAGTGGATTCTCCCTAGCGGGAGGAGGCAAAAACATTCAGTACTTC. This codes for CASGFSLAGGGKNIQYF.